The present entry profiles one TCR beta chain with its context. The read stops 3 residues short of the end of the CDR3; the missing end is completed from the germline J gene. Sequenced by immunoSEQ multiplex PCR; TCRdb stores in-frame clones only, minus some. The clone table shows around 30,000 clones, with the ten largest holding 18%. These data belong to a study of T cells in women clearing cervical HPV infection. Germline lookup yields CDR1 LNHDA and CDR2 SQIVND (reference sequence). Trimming cost V 8 bases and J 5 bases; bases outside gene matches: 3. CDR3 length equals 13 residues. Material for sequencing was blood buffy coat. The sequence was obtained from a woman between 18 and 70 years old with a cervical HPV16 infection that either progressed to CIN3+ or cleared (not recorded which). The chain combines TRBV19 with TRBJ2-1; 10 nucleotides match TRBD1. CDR3 DNA, as far as it was read: TGTGCCAGTTGGGGACAGGGGAACAATGAG. Amino acids: CASWGQGNNE. The whole CDR3 reads CASWGQGNNEQFF.